Listed below are T cell receptor beta chains from one sample, sequenced in a study of CD8 T cells in ankylosing spondylitis. TCRdb re-called the 5' RACE reads with MiXCR, one entry per CDR3 protein. The top ten clones hold under 7.5% of a sample with a few hundred thousand distinct CDR3 sequences, more than 9.5% of them seen once. Sequenced: blood, either unsorted or a sorted T cell fraction (not recorded which). The source of these receptors is a male donor with ankylosing spondylitis. Each CDR3 is given with its conserved first and last residue. A D gene is named only where the DNA matches it firmly. Rows may omit the clone size; those that give it use once, few, many or a size class.

V gene,D gene,J gene,clone size,CDR3 length,CDR3 protein,CDR3 DNA
TRBV5-1,TRBD1,TRBJ1-1,few,15,CASSLQPDRVKAAFF,TGCGCCAGCAGCCTTCAGCCGGACAGGGTCAAGGCGGCTTTCTTT
TRBV15,-,TRBJ1-1,-,14,CATSRDRVNTEAFF,TGTGCCACCAGCAGAGATAGGGTGAACACTGAAGCTTTCTTT
TRBV7-9,-,TRBJ2-1,many,17,CASSPKLRLVVDNEQFF,TGTGCCAGCAGCCCCAAGCTCCGGCTGGTCGTAGACAATGAGCAGTTCTTC
TRBV15,TRBD2,TRBJ2-2,-,14,CATSREGLAGGLFF,TGTGCCACCAGCAGAGAGGGATTAGCGGGAGGGCTGTTTTTT
TRBV7-7,TRBD2,TRBJ2-7,few,15,CASSSGLAGAWEQYF,TGTGCCAGCAGCTCTGGACTAGCGGGAGCTTGGGAGCAGTACTTC
TRBV27,TRBD2,TRBJ2-6,-,18,CASSPSGLPSSGANVLTF,TGTGCCAGCAGTCCTAGCGGGCTACCCAGCTCTGGGGCCAACGTCCTGACTTTC
TRBV3-1,TRBD2,TRBJ2-3,-,17,CASSLMTSGVSTDTQYF,TGTGCCAGCAGCCTTATGACTAGCGGGGTTAGCACAGATACGCAGTATTTT
TRBV7-8,-,TRBJ2-2,-,15,CASSPPRLGAGELFF,TGTGCCAGCAGCCCCCCTAGGTTGGGGGCCGGGGAGCTGTTTTTT
TRBV2,TRBD1,TRBJ2-5,few,15,CASNQPGQGKETQYF,TGTGCCAGCAATCAGCCGGGACAGGGAAAAGAGACCCAGTACTTC
TRBV6-1,-,TRBJ1-6,-,14,CASEGYGNNSPLHF,TGTGCCAGCGAGGGGTATGGGAATAATTCACCCCTCCACTTT
TRBV20-1,-,TRBJ1-4,-,13,CSAPMSYNEKLFF,TGCAGTGCCCCGATGAGTTATAATGAAAAACTGTTTTTT
TRBV5-1,TRBD2,TRBJ2-1,many,17,CASSLAGLASMRDEQFF,TGCGCCAGCAGCTTGGCCGGACTAGCCTCAATGAGGGATGAGCAGTTCTTC
TRBV30,TRBD1,TRBJ2-2,-,13,CAWSGTGPGELFF,TGTGCCTGGAGTGGGACAGGGCCCGGGGAGCTGTTTTTT
TRBV20-1,TRBD1,TRBJ2-3,-,12,CSPDRVGDTQYF,TGCTCACCGGACAGGGTTGGAGATACGCAGTATTTT
TRBV5-1,TRBD1,TRBJ1-2,-,15,CASSLEAGGNYGYTF,TGCGCCAGCAGCTTGGAGGCAGGGGGGAACTATGGCTACACCTTC
TRBV18,-,TRBJ2-2,-,17,CASSPTGGVRLTGELFF,TGTGCCAGCTCACCAACGGGCGGGGTTCGACTCACCGGGGAGCTGTTTTTT
TRBV11-2,TRBD2,TRBJ2-3,-,17,CASSLRGAGGPVDTQYF,TGTGCCAGCAGCTTACGGGGTGCGGGAGGGCCGGTAGATACGCAGTATTTT
TRBV20-1,-,TRBJ1-2,-,11,CSAPRGGGYTF,TGCAGTGCTCCTAGGGGCGGTGGCTACACCTTC
TRBV29-1,-,TRBJ2-1,few,12,CSVDYRYNEQFF,TGCAGCGTTGATTACAGATACAATGAGCAGTTCTTC
TRBV6-1,TRBD1,TRBJ2-6,few,16,CASKGAGGSGANVLTF,TGTGCCAGCAAAGGAGCAGGGGGCTCTGGGGCCAACGTCCTGACTTTC
TRBV3-1,-,TRBJ2-7,many,13,CASRTGSSYEQYF,TGTGCCAGCAGAACGGGATCCTCCTACGAGCAGTACTTC
TRBV25-1,TRBD1,TRBJ2-1,few,16,CASSPGGTGGRNEQFF,TGTGCCAGCAGCCCGGGCGGGACAGGGGGCCGCAATGAGCAGTTCTTC
TRBV29-1,-,TRBJ2-1,many,13,CSVGGQSYNEQFF,TGCAGCGTCGGAGGACAGAGTTACAATGAGCAGTTCTTC
TRBV7-9,-,TRBJ1-1,-,15,CASSPSGFWLTEAFF,TGTGCCAGCAGCCCTTCCGGTTTTTGGCTCACTGAAGCTTTCTTT